The following is a T cell receptor (beta chain) sequence with its context. The sample originates from a study of blood T cell repertoires in COVID-19. Looking at the study overall: Acute and convalescent COVID-19 samples came from the United States, Italy and Spain.

The Seattle patients joined while their infection was active and were tracked longitudinally afterward. The table came from immunoSEQ multiplex PCR; TCRdb's copy has only in-frame clones and leaves some out. The sample contains around 260,000 clones, about 88% of which appear only once. This TCR came from a woman aged 60-75 years with COVID-19, enrolled during active disease. What was sequenced was peripheral blood.

The CDR3 loop reads CASSQQRVRYGYTF. CDR3 nucleotides: TGCGCCAGCAGCCAACAACGGGTCCGATATGGCTACACCTTC. This chain uses TRBV4-1 with TRBJ1-2; D is unresolved. The CDR3 loop spans 14 amino acids. Germline V gene sequence: CDR1 MGHRA, CDR2 YSYEKL. The germline V and J ends were trimmed by 2 bases and 5 bases, with 12 bases remaining between them.